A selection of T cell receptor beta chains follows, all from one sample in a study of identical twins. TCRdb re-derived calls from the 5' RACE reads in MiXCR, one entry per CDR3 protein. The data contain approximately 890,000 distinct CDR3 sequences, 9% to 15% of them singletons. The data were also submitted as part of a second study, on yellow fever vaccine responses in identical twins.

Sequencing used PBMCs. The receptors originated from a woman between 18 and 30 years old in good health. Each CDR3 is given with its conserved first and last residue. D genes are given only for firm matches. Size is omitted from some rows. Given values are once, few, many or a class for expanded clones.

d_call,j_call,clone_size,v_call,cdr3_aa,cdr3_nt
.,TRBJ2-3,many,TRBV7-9,CASSSPLDDTQYF,TGTGCCAGCAGCTCGCCACTAGATGATACGCAGTATTTT
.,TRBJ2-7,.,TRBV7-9,CATRQSSSYEQYF,TGTGCTACACGGCAATCTAGCTCCTACGAGCAGTACTTC
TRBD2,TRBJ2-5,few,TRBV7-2,CASSLTTSGEGTQYF,TGTGCCAGCAGCTTAACGACTAGCGGGGAGGGGACCCAGTACTTC
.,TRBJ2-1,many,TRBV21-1,CASSKDVGGWGYNEQFF,TGTGCCAGCAGCAAAGACGTCGGCGGCTGGGGCTACAATGAGCAGTTCTTC
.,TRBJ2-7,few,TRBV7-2,CASSFRVFEQYF,TGTGCCAGCAGCTTTAGAGTCTTCGAGCAGTACTTC
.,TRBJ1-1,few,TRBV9,CASSVATGERTEAFF,TGTGCCAGCAGCGTAGCTACCGGGGAAAGGACTGAAGCTTTCTTT
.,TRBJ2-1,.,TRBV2,CASSERAFSSYNEQFF,TGTGCCAGCAGTGAACGAGCTTTTAGCTCCTACAATGAGCAGTTCTTC
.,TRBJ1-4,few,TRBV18,CASSPPGGNEKLFF,TGTGCCAGCTCACCACCGGGGGGTAATGAAAAACTGTTTTTT
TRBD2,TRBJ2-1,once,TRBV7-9,CASSLLQREGENEQFF,TGTGCCAGCAGCTTACTTCAGCGGGAGGGTGAGAATGAGCAGTTCTTC
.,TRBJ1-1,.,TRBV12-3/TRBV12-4,CASRGDIEAFF,TGTGCCAGCAGGGGGGATATTGAAGCTTTCTTT
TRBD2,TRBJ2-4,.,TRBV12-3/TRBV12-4,CASRQGLAEVKNIQYF,TGTGCCAGCAGACAGGGACTAGCGGAGGTGAAAAACATTCAGTACTTC
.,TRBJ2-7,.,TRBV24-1,CATSDLQSGHYEQYF,TGTGCCACCAGTGATTTGCAGTCGGGGCACTACGAGCAGTACTTC
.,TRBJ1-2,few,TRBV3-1,CASSQAATYGYTF,TGTGCCAGCAGCCAAGCTGCGACCTATGGCTACACCTTC
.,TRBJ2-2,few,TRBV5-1,CASSPSILRNTGELFF,TGCGCCAGCAGCCCTAGCATACTCCGTAACACCGGGGAGCTGTTTTTT
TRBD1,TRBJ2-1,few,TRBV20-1,CSAMDRISSYNEQFF,TGCAGTGCTATGGACAGGATCAGCTCCTACAATGAGCAGTTCTTC
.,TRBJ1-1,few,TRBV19,CASRPSAKFMNTEAFF,TGTGCCAGTAGACCCTCGGCCAAATTCATGAACACTGAAGCTTTCTTT
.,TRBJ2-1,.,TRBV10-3,CAISALNTLLASSYNEQFF,TGTGCCATCAGTGCGCTGAACACTTTACTGGCGTCCTCCTACAATGAGCAGTTCTTC
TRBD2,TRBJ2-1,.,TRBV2,CASREASGSYNEQFF,TGTGCCAGCAGGGAGGCTAGCGGAAGTTACAATGAGCAGTTCTTC
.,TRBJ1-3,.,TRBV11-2,CASSSTDRSGNTIYF,TGTGCCAGCAGCTCGACGGACCGCTCTGGAAACACCATATATTTT
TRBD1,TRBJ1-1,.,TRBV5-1,CASSLARTGTNTEAFF,TGCGCCAGCAGCTTGGCCCGGACAGGGACAAACACTGAAGCTTTCTTT
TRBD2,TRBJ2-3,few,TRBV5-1,CASSSGLAGIDTQYF,TGCGCCAGCAGCTCTGGACTAGCGGGAATAGATACGCAGTATTTT
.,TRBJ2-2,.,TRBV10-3,CAISERGDTGELFF,TGTGCCATCAGTGAACGCGGGGACACCGGGGAGCTGTTTTTT